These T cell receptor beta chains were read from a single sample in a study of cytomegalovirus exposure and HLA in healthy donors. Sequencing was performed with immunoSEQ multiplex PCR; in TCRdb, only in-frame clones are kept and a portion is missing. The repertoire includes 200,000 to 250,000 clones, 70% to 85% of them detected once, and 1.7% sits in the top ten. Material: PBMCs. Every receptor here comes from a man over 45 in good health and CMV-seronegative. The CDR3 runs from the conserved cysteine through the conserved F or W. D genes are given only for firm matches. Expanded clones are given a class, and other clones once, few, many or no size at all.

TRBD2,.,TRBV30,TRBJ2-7,CAWSARLAGGNEQYF,TGTGCCTGGAGTGCTCGTCTAGCGGGAGGAAACGAGCAGTACTTC
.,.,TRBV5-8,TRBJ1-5,CASTLPGGDQPQHF,TGTGCCAGCACCTTACCGGGGGGAGATCAGCCCCAGCATTTT
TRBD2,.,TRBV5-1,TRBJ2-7,CASSLASGRGYEQYF,TGCGCCAGCAGCTTGGCTAGCGGGAGAGGGTACGAGCAGTACTTC
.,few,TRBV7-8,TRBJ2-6,CASSLRGGANVLTF,TGTGCCAGCAGCCTTCGGGGTGGGGCCAACGTCCTGACTTTC
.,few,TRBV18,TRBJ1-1,CASSPLLALTMNTEAFF,TGTGCCAGCTCACCCTTATTAGCACTTACAATGAACACTGAAGCTTTCTTT
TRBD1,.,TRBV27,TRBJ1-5,CASSLTGGGNQPQHF,TGTGCCAGCAGTTTGACAGGGGGAGGCAATCAGCCCCAGCATTTT
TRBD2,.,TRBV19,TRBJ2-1,CASKIAASGAEQFF,TGTGCCAGTAAAATCGCCGCTAGCGGAGCTGAGCAGTTCTTC
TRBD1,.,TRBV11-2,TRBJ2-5,CASSLYGGQGYQETQYF,TGTGCCAGCAGCTTATATGGGGGACAGGGGTACCAAGAGACCCAGTACTTC
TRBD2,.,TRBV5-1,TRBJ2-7,CASSLTLAGGYEQYF,TGCGCCAGCAGCTTGACACTAGCGGGAGGCTACGAGCAGTACTTC
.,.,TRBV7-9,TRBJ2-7,CASSVDSAKPGVYEQYF,TGTGCCAGCAGCGTAGACAGCGCCAAACCGGGGGTCTACGAGCAGTACTTC
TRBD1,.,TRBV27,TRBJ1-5,CASSLRQGVLSNQPQHF,TGTGCCAGCAGTTTAAGACAGGGGGTACTTAGCAATCAGCCCCAGCATTTT
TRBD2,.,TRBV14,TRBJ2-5,CASSPGTIQETQYF,TGTGCCAGCAGCCCTGGGACTATTCAAGAGACCCAGTACTTC
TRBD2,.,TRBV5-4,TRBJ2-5,CASSLANAGGETQYF,TGTGCCAGCAGCTTGGCCAACGCGGGAGGAGAGACCCAGTACTTC
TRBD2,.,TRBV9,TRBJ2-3,CASSVDFVTSGTDTQYF,TGTGCCAGCAGCGTAGATTTCGTGACTAGCGGCACAGATACGCAGTATTTT
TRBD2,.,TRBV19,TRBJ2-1,CATGRGRREGHSEQFF,TGTGCCACTGGGAGGGGGCGGCGGGAGGGCCATAGTGAGCAGTTCTTC
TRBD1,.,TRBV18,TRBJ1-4,CASSPQGVGEKLFF,TGTGCCAGCTCACCGCAGGGGGTCGGTGAAAAACTGTTTTTT
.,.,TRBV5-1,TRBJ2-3,CASSLVGQISTDTQYF,TGCGCCAGCAGCTTGGTGGGGCAAATAAGCACAGATACGCAGTATTTT
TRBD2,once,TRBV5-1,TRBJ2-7,CASSFRSGIYDEQYF,TGCGCCAGCAGCTTCCGGAGCGGGATTTACGATGAGCAGTACTTC
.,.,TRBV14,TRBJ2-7,CASSPTVGAYEQYF,TGTGCCAGCAGCCCGACCGTCGGGGCCTACGAGCAGTACTTC
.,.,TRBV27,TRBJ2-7,CASGRTYEQYF,TGTGCCAGCGGGAGGACCTACGAGCAGTACTTC
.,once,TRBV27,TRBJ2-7,CASSSLYTGTYYEQYF,TGTGCCAGCAGTTCGTTGTATACCGGGACTTACTACGAGCAGTACTTC
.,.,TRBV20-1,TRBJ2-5,CSASRLESQYF,TGCAGTGCTTCACGTTTAGAATCCCAGTACTTC
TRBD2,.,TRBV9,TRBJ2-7,CASSVGGGTYEQYF,TGTGCCAGCAGCGTCGGCGGGGGGACCTACGAGCAGTACTTC
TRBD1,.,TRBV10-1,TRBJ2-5,CASSCTAGTGDFQETQYF,TGCGCCAGCAGTTGTACTGCCGGGACAGGTGACTTCCAAGAGACCCAGTACTTC
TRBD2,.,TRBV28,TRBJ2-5,CASSLGLAGGGETQYF,TGTGCCAGCAGCCTTGGACTAGCGGGAGGTGGGGAGACCCAGTACTTC
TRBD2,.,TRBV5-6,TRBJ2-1,CASSGLAEGYEQFF,TGTGCCAGCAGTGGACTAGCCGAAGGGTATGAGCAGTTCTTC
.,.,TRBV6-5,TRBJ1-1,CASSYRGAETEAFF,TGTGCCAGCAGTTATCGGGGGGCGGAAACTGAAGCTTTCTTT
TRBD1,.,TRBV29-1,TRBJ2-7,CSVERSGQGLYEQYF,TGCAGCGTTGAAAGGTCAGGACAGGGGCTCTACGAGCAGTACTTC
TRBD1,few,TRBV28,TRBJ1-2,CASSRMGPGQGDYGYTF,TGTGCCAGCAGTCGAATGGGACCGGGACAGGGGGACTATGGCTACACCTTC
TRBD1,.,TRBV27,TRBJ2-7,CASSLRGQGTYEQYF,TGTGCCAGCAGTTTGAGGGGACAGGGGACCTACGAGCAGTACTTC
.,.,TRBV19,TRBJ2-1,CASSGGRPRREQFF,TGTGCCAGTAGTGGAGGGAGGCCCAGAAGGGAGCAGTTCTTC
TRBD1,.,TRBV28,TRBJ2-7,CASRSTGTGVHEQYF,TGTGCCAGCAGGTCAACCGGGACAGGGGTACACGAGCAGTACTTC
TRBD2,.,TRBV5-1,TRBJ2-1,CASSAGTSGAYNEQFF,TGCGCCAGCAGCGCGGGGACTAGCGGGGCCTACAATGAGCAGTTCTTC
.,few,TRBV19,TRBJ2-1,CASSIGAVEQFF,TGTGCCAGTAGTATCGGAGCGGTTGAGCAGTTCTTC
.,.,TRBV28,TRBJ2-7,CASSLRQVEQYF,TGTGCCAGCAGTTTAAGGCAGGTCGAGCAGTACTTC
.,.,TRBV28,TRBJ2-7,CASSRQGILTYEQYF,TGTGCCAGCAGTAGGCAGGGGATATTGACCTACGAGCAGTACTTC
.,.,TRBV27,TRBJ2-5,CASRDWSGTQYF,TGTGCCAGCAGAGATTGGAGCGGGACCCAGTACTTC
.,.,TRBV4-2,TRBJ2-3,CASSARLVYPDTQYF,TGTGCCAGCAGCGCCAGACTAGTTTATCCAGATACGCAGTATTTT
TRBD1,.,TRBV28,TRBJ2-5,CASSQRTGGRETQYF,TGTGCCAGCAGCCAAAGGACAGGGGGTAGAGAGACCCAGTACTTC
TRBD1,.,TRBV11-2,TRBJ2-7,CASSKTGVGEQYF,TGTGCCAGCAGCAAAACAGGGGTAGGCGAGCAGTACTTC
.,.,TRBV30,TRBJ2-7,CAWSGAGPYEQYF,TGTGCCTGGAGTGGGGCCGGCCCCTACGAGCAGTACTTC
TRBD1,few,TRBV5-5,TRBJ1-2,CASSLSGTDYGYTF,TGTGCCAGCAGCTTGTCCGGGACAGACTATGGCTACACCTTC
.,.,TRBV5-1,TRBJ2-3,CASSPGHQQDTQYF,TGCGCCAGCAGCCCGGGACACCAACAAGATACGCAGTATTTT
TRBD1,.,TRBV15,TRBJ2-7,CATSIRRDSPYEQYF,TGTGCCACCAGCATAAGAAGGGACAGTCCCTACGAGCAGTACTTC
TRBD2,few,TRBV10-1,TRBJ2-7,CASSEYVPWSGRGYEQYF,TGCGCCAGCAGTGAGTACGTCCCCTGGAGCGGGAGGGGCTACGAGCAGTACTTC
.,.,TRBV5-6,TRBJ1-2,CASSLSGPTGYNYGYTF,TGTGCCAGCAGCTTGAGTGGACCCACAGGGTATAACTATGGCTACACCTTC
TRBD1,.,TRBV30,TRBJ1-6,CASSGQYNSPLHF,TGTGCCTCCTCGGGACAGTATAATTCACCCCTCCACTTT
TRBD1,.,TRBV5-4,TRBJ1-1,CASSLGQGLNTEAFF,TGTGCCAGCAGCTTAGGACAGGGACTGAACACTGAAGCTTTCTTT
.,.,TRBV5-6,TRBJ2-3,CASIKEGRGLTDTQYF,TGTGCCAGCATCAAAGAGGGTCGGGGACTCACAGATACGCAGTATTTT
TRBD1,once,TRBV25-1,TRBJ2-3,CASSETGQPSTDTQYF,TGTGCCAGCAGTGAAACGGGACAGCCGAGCACAGATACGCAGTATTTT
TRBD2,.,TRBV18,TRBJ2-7,CASSPLAGGPEEQYF,TGTGCCAGCTCACCATTAGCGGGAGGGCCGGAGGAGCAGTACTTC
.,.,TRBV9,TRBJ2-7,CASSAHPGYEQYF,TGTGCCAGCAGCGCACATCCCGGGTACGAGCAGTACTTC